This T cell receptor (beta chain) was sequenced during a study of blood T cell repertoires in COVID-19. Study background: The United States, Italy and Spain provided the acute and convalescent COVID-19 samples. Sources were T cells, B-cell-depleted T cells, or PBMCs; the material itself was cDNA or gDNA.

Source study methods: For nucleated cells, counts were estimated from reference gene primer amplification. The data were produced by immunoSEQ multiplex PCR, yet TCRdb's version contains in-frame clones alone and is incomplete. D and trimming come from the DNA, and the V and J calls and clone size come from that table. This table has 330,000 or so clones, 87% appearing once. Seattle's cohort entered during active infection and was followed longitudinally. The CDR3 sequence is 17 residues long. Trimming at V came to 5 bases and at J to 7 bases, leaving 19 bases not matched to a gene. Per germline, CDR1 MNHNY and CDR2 SVGAGI (reference sequence).

This TCR was recovered from a man in his thirties or forties with COVID-19, enrolled during active disease. What was sequenced was peripheral blood. The chain is built from TRBV6-6 and TRBJ1-2; TRBD1 aligns across 7 bases. The DNA of the CDR3 is TGTGCCAGCAGTAGATCCCGGGACAGTCCTAAGGCTGGTGGCTACACCTTC. Encoded protein: CASSRSRDSPKAGGYTF.